The next 18 T cell receptor beta chains were all read from a single sample in a study of T cell changes during pregnancy in multiple sclerosis (dated by TCRdb to the late 2010s). The protocol used for the library was the immunoSEQ multiplex PCR assay. The table was pulled from immuneACCESS by TCRdb, which kept in-frame rearrangements only. Such tables lose some clones; where checked, under half of the loss comes from unresolved V genes, and the rest has no known cause. This sample comprises 40,000 or so clones, roughly 91% of them detected only once. The leading ten clones occupy 5% to 6.5% of the sample. This sample comprised CD8+ T cells from peripheral blood mononuclear cells, obtained in the second trimester of pregnancy. These receptor sequences come from a female donor with multiple sclerosis, enrolled in a pregnancy study.

V and J are TRBV6-5 and TRBJ1-2; possible D gene TRBD1, 6 bases. CDR1 and CDR2 from the germline V gene are MNHEY and SVGAGI. There are 16 residues in the CDR3. Trimming pared 0 bases from V and 7 bases from J, leaving 18 bases between. The CDR3 bases are TGTGCCAGCAGTTACTCGGAGTCTGGGGGGGGCGGTGGCTACACCTTC. Its protein is CASSYSESGGGGGYTF.

The genes are TRBV18 and TRBJ2-5; 9 bases agree with TRBD1. The V gene end was trimmed by 8 bases and the J gene end by 2 bases; junction bases not matched to a gene: 0. Per germline, CDR1 KGHSH and CDR2 LQKENI. The CDR3 runs 12 residues. DNA for the CDR3: TGTGCCAGCGGGACAGGGCAAGAGACCCAGTACTTC. Protein sequence: CASGTGQETQYF.

This chain uses TRBV29-1 with TRBJ1-2, with TRBD1 matching 7 bases. CDR3 size: 10 residues. The germline V gene has CDR1 SQVTM and CDR2 ANQGSEA. After removal of 7 bases from V and 9 bases from J, the junction contained 5 bases not matched to a gene. The CDR3 DNA reads TGCAGCGACATACAGGGGAGCTACACCTTC. As protein: CSDIQGSYTF. Full variable domain (missing parts from reference TRBV29-1 and TRBJ1-2): SAVISQKPSRDICQRGTSLTIQCQVDSQVTMMFWYRQQPGQSLTLIATANQGSEATYESGFVIDKFPISRPNLTFSTLTVSNMSPEDSSIYLCSDIQGSYTFGSGTRLTVV.

By its share, this clone is medium-sized. The chain has TRBV6-4 and TRBJ2-1; the D gene is possibly TRBD2 (6 bases). CDR3 size: 14 residues. Germline CDR1 reads MRHNA; CDR2 reads SNTAGT. Trimming shortened V by 2 bases and J by 7 bases, and 12 bases separated the two germline ends. The CDR3 DNA is TGTGCCAGCAGTGACGTGCGGGAACCGAATGAGCAGTTCTTC. Its protein is CASSDVREPNEQFF.

The chain combines TRBV4-3 with TRBJ2-3; TRBD2 matches 9 bases. The junction had 3 bases not matched to a gene; V was cut back by 0 bases and J by 2 bases. Germline V gene data show CDR1 as LGHNA and CDR2 as YSLEER. The CDR3 length is 16 residues. CDR3 DNA sequence: TGCGCCAGCAGCCAAGACTCTAGCGGGATCACAGATACGCAGTATTTT. Translated: CASSQDSSGITDTQYF.

Only one count was recorded for this clone. The CDR3 region has the DNA TGTGCCAGCTTACAGAGCTCTGGGGCCAACGTCCTGACTTTC. Protein sequence: CASLQSSGANVLTF. This chain uses TRBV18 with TRBJ2-6; unclear D gene. V lost 7 bases, J lost 0 bases, and 7 bases lay in between. CDR3 length: 14 amino acids. Per germline, CDR1 KGHSH and CDR2 LQKENI.

The chain carries TRBV19 and TRBJ2-7, with a weak D call TRBD2 (5 bases). The germline V and J ends were trimmed by 3 bases and 2 bases, with 14 bases remaining between them. The V gene's germline CDR1 is LNHDA and CDR2 SQIVND (reference sequence). This CDR3 has 15 amino acids. CDR3 nucleotides: TGTGCCAGTAGTATCGGCGAGCGGATCGCCTACGAGCAGTACTTC. The encoded protein is CASSIGERIAYEQYF. Complete variable domain (other parts from reference TRBV19 and TRBJ2-7): DGGITQSPKYLFRKEGQNVTLSCEQNLNHDAMYWYRQDPGQGLRLIYYSQIVNDFQKGDIAEGYSVSREKKESFPLTVTSAQKNPTAFYLCASSIGERIAYEQYFGPGTRLTVT.

This rearrangement joins TRBV30 to TRBJ1-2; TRBD1 agrees at 7 bases. V lost 2 bases and J lost 6; bases outside the gene matches: 15. Germline CDR1 and CDR2: GTSNPN and SVGIG (reference sequence). The CDR3 length is 16 residues. The chain's CDR3 is CAWSLTGRGWNHGYTF. The CDR3 DNA follows: TGTGCCTGGAGTTTGACAGGGCGGGGTTGGAATCATGGCTACACCTTC.

The chain has TRBV19 and TRBJ2-1; 8 bases match TRBD2. Germline V CDR1 and CDR2: LNHDA, SQIVND (reference sequence). With V trimmed by 1 base and J by 4 bases, 6 bases remained unmatched. The CDR3 runs 16 residues. DNA of the CDR3: TGTGCCAGTAGTATAGGTCGGGGGGGGGCATACAATGAGCAGTTCTTC. It encodes CASSIGRGGAYNEQFF.

The chain has TRBV5-1 and TRBJ2-1; 12 positions agree with TRBD2. This CDR3 has 16 residues. From germline, CDR1 is SGHRS and CDR2 YFSETQ. J lost 7 bases, V lost 0 bases, and 5 bases had no gene match. CDR3 protein: CASSLAASGGANEQFF. The CDR3 DNA is TGCGCCAGCAGCTTGGCTGCTAGCGGGGGGGCAAATGAGCAGTTCTTC.

CDR3 region: CASSQGLSGNGMGQPQHF. The DNA of the CDR3 is TGCGCCAGCAGCCAAGGTCTATCGGGCAACGGGATGGGTCAGCCCCAGCATTTT. The chain combines TRBV4-3 with TRBJ1-5; D unresolved. The CDR3 runs 18 residues. Germline CDR1 reads LGHNA; CDR2 reads YSLEER. V was clipped by 1 base and J by 6 bases, with 22 bases between them.

This clone was counted between two and nine times. This chain uses TRBV30 with TRBJ1-1, with D possibly matching TRBD1 (5 bases). Germline-derived CDR1 and CDR2 are GTSNPN and SVGIG (reference sequence). Trimming removed 2 bases at V and 1 base at J, with 11 bases between. The CDR3 is 14 amino acids. The CDR3 region has the DNA TGTGCCTGGAGTTGGGGGGAAACGAACACTGAAGCTTTCTTT. Protein: CAWSWGETNTEAFF.

This chain connects TRBV27 to TRBJ2-7; TRBD1 matches at 7 bases. V shed 5 bases, J shed 0 bases, and the junction held 10 bases outside the gene matches. CDR1 and CDR2 (germline): MNHEY, SMNVEV (reference sequence). The CDR3 totals 16 residues. The CDR3 reads CASSPPLGDSSYEQYF. The CDR3 DNA reads TGTGCCAGCAGTCCTCCACTTGGGGACAGCTCCTACGAGCAGTACTTC.

The V call is TRBV6-4, the J call TRBJ2-3; 7 bases fit TRBD1. CDR3 size: 15 residues. The V gene's germline CDR1 is MRHNA and CDR2 SNTAGT. V dropped 6 bases and J dropped 5; count of bases not matched to a gene: 11. For the CDR3, the DNA is TGTGCCAGCAGCGCGACGGGACAGTCAGGAGATACGCAGTATTTT. Its protein product is CASSATGQSGDTQYF.

The chain uses TRBV4-2 and TRBJ2-1; no reliable D call. With 0 bases removed from V and 8 bases from J, the gap between germline ends came to 20 bases. This CDR3 is 17 amino acids long. CDR1 LGHNA and CDR2 YNFKEQ come from the germline V gene. The CDR3 protein is CASSQDPAALNTHEQFF. As DNA, the CDR3 is TGTGCCAGCAGCCAAGATCCCGCGGCGCTAAATACCCATGAGCAGTTCTTC.

The V and J genes are TRBV7-9 and TRBJ2-7, with D possibly TRBD2 on 5 matching bases. This CDR3 region has 13 residues. V lost 3 bases, J lost 6 bases, and 12 bases lay in between. Germline V gene data show CDR1 as SEHNR and CDR2 as FQNEAQ (reference sequence). CDR3 protein: CASSLGEGSEQYF. The CDR3 coding sequence is TGTGCCAGCAGCTTGGGTGAGGGTAGCGAGCAGTACTTC.

V gene TRBV27 combines with J gene TRBJ1-1; the D gene is possibly TRBD1 (5 bases). The V gene's germline CDR1 is MNHEY and CDR2 SMNVEV (reference sequence). Trimming took 5 bases from V and 1 from J, leaving 26 bases between them. The CDR3 extends over 19 amino acids. The CDR3 spells CASSPRTEGRGIPNTEAFF. The CDR3 nucleotides are TGTGCCAGCAGTCCGAGGACGGAGGGAAGGGGTATACCGAACACTGAAGCTTTCTTT.

The chain joins TRBV14 to TRBJ2-7; D possibly corresponds to TRBD2 (6 bases). CDR3 size: 18 residues. Looked up from germline, CDR1 is SGHDN and CDR2 is FVKESK. Trimming pared 0 bases from V and 0 bases from J, leaving 18 bases between. The CDR3 here is CASSQDPGGQGASYEQYF. The DNA for the CDR3 is TGTGCCAGCAGCCAAGATCCCGGAGGGCAGGGCGCCTCCTACGAGCAGTACTTC. The full variable domain, its missing parts supplied by reference TRBV14 and TRBJ2-7, is EAGVTQFPSHSVIEKGQTVTLRCDPISGHDNLYWYRRVMGKEIKFLLHFVKESKQDESGMPNNRFLAERTGGTYSTLKVQPAELEDSGVYFCASSQDPGGQGASYEQYFGPGTRLTVT.